This T cell receptor (beta chain) was sequenced during a study of T cell clones after liver transplantation. On the study more broadly: Without induction therapy, subjects received standard immunosuppression until 12-24 months post-transplant.

In regard to this clone: Antigen unknown.

Here immunoSEQ multiplex PCR was the method, and the copy in TCRdb shows in-frame clones only, minus some. This table holds roughly 100,000 clones, around four fifths found once. Germline values: CDR1 LNHNV, CDR2 YYDKDF (reference sequence). The CDR3 length is 15 residues. The junction had 9 bases not matched to a gene; V was cut back by 6 bases and J by 5 bases. Study findings and constraints: Conclusions were preliminary, with small, heterogeneous patient groups. Graft donor-reactive T cells may have migrated into the graft rather than being deleted.

The sample was CD4+ T cells from blood, taken before liver transplant. V usage is TRBV15 and J usage is TRBJ2-7; 11 bases match TRBD1. The origin of this receptor is a human donor who received a liver transplant. DNA of the CDR3: TGTGCCACCAGTCATGGGACAGGGGGTCGCAACGAGCAGTACTTC. Translating it yields CATSHGTGGRNEQYF.